In this sample, the clone carrying this T cell receptor (beta chain) turned up many times. This CDR3 region has 14 residues. The V gene lost 4 bases and the J gene lost 4 bases, with 13 bases spanning the gap. Germline CDR1 and CDR2: MNHNS and SASEGT. This record belongs to a study of T cells in Graves' hyperthyroidism and ophthalmopathy. RNA transcripts served as the template for amplifying TCR beta CDR3 regions. Researchers ran a first-round RT-PCR on the TCR CDR3 using the HTBI primer set. TCRdb reprocessed the multiplex PCR reads with MiXCR, giving one entry per CDR3 protein. Seen here are approximately 610,000 distinct CDR3 sequences, roughly 15% observed once, and the top ten hold 3.5% to 4.5%.

The chain couples TRBV6-1 to TRBJ1-2; D gene unclear. The source of this sequence is a woman aged 35 to 49 with Graves' ophthalmopathy. The sequenced sample was blood. CDR3 in amino acids: CASSGPSMGYGYTF. The CDR3 nucleotides are TGTGCCAGCAGTGGCCCAAGTATGGGCTATGGCTACACCTTC.